The 6 T cell receptor beta chains below come from one sample, sequenced in a study of T-cell memory formation after mild COVID-19. TCRdb called the 5' RACE reads again in MiXCR, with one record for every CDR3 protein. Among almost 550,000 distinct CDR3 sequences listed, over 20% were seen once. Material: PBMCs or a T cell subset sorted from them (not recorded which). These receptors all stem from an adult woman who had mild COVID-19 (a few samples of this study predate the infection). Cell type and time point are not known.

The chain recombines TRBV19 with TRBJ2-1; D is ambiguous. CDR1 and CDR2 (germline): LNHDA, SQIVND (reference sequence). The CDR3 has 13 amino acids. The germline V and J ends were trimmed by 6 bases and 10 bases, with 16 bases remaining between them. The CDR3 coding sequence is TGTGCCAGTAGCCGTACCTCACTGCGGGAGCAGTTCTTC. It yields the protein CASSRTSLREQFF.

Only a few counts were recorded for this clonotype. The chain carries TRBV7-6 and TRBJ2-7; 9 bases map to TRBD1. With 5 bases clipped from V and 2 bases from J, the junction kept 7 bases outside the gene matches. CDR3 length: 15 amino acids. Germline V gene sequence: CDR1 SGHVS, CDR2 FNYEAQ. CDR3: CASSVGGQGPYEQYF. CDR3 nucleotides: TGTGCCAGCAGCGTGGGAGGACAGGGGCCCTACGAGCAGTACTTC.

This clonotype was counted a few times. This chain uses TRBV11-2 with TRBJ2-7; 7 nucleotides agree with TRBD2. The CDR3 covers 16 residues. In germline, CDR1 is SGHAT, CDR2 FQNNGV. Trimming took 1 base from V and 0 from J; bases not matched to a gene: 6. The CDR3 DNA follows: TGTGCCAGCAGCTTAGGGTGGGGAGGGAGCTCCTACGAGCAGTACTTC. Translated: CASSLGWGGSSYEQYF.

Here the CDR3 DNA reads TGTGCCAGCAGCTTAGTCGTCGGGGGGGGCCTCTCCGGGGAGCTGTTTTTT. This codes for CASSLVVGGGLSGELFF. V and J are TRBV11-2 and TRBJ2-2; the match to TRBD2 covers 8 bases. J was trimmed by 6 bases and V by 1 base; bases with no gene match: 10. This CDR3 is 17 amino acids long. The germline V gene encodes CDR1 SGHAT and CDR2 FQNNGV. The full variable domain, its missing parts supplied by reference TRBV11-2 and TRBJ2-2, is EAGVAQSPRYKIIEKRQSVAFWCNPISGHATLYWYQQILGQGPKLLIQFQNNGVVDDSQLPKDRFSAERLKGVDSTLKIQPAKLEDSAVYLCASSLVVGGGLSGELFFGEGSRLTVL.

There are a few counts of this clonotype. The chain couples TRBV7-9 to TRBJ2-1; TRBD2 matches at 9 bases. V trimming: 6 bases; J trimming: 8 bases; junction bases outside the gene matches: 14. CDR3 length: 16 amino acids. Germline CDR1 SEHNR, CDR2 FQNEAQ (reference sequence). The CDR3 DNA reads as TGTGCCAGCAGAGATTTAGGGACTAGCTATGACGATGAGCAGTTCTTC. As protein: CASRDLGTSYDDEQFF.

This sequence joins TRBV9 and TRBJ2-7; 7 bases line up with TRBD2. There are 14 residues in the CDR3. V dropped 4 bases and J dropped 4; count of bases not matched to a gene: 8. CDR1 is SGDLS, CDR2 YYNGEE, per germline. The CDR3: CASSTSSGTYEQYF. In DNA form, the CDR3 reads TGTGCCAGCAGCACCTCAAGCGGGACTTACGAGCAGTACTTC. Supplemented by reference TRBV9 and TRBJ2-7, the full variable domain reads DSGVTQTPKHLITATGQRVTLRCSPRSGDLSVYWYQQSLDQGLQFLIQYYNGEERAKGNILERFSAQQFPDLHSELNLSSLELGDSALYFCASSTSSGTYEQYFGPGTRLTVT.